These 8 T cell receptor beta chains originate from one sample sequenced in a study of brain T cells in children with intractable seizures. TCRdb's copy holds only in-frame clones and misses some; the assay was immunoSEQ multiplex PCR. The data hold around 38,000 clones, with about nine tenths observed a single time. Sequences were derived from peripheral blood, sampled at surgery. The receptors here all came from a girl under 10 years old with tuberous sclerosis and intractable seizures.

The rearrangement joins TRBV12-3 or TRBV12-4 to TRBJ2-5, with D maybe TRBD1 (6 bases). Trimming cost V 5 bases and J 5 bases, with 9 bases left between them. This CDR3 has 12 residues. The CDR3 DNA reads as TGTGCCAGCAGTCAGGGGACCGAGACCCAGTACTTC. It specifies CASSQGTETQYF.

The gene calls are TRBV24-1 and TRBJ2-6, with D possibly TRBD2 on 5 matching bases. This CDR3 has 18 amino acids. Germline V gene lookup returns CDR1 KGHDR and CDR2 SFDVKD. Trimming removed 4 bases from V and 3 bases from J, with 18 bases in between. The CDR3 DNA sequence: TGTGCCACCAGTGACCCGGACGGAGGCGGTGGTGGGGCCAACGTCCTGACTTTC. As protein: CATSDPDGGGGGANVLTF.

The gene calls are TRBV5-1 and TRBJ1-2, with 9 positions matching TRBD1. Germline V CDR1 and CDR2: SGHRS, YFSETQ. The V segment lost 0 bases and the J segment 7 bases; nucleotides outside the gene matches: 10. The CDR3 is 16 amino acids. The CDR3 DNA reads TGCGCCAGCAGCTTGGTCGTGGGACAGGGACAGGGTGGCTACACCTTC. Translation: CASSLVVGQGQGGYTF.

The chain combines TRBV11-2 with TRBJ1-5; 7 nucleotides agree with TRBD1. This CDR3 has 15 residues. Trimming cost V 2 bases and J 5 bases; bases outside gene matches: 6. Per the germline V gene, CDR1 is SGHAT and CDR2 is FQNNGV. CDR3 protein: CASSLTGVSDQPQHF. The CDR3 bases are TGTGCCAGCAGCTTAACAGGGGTCTCCGATCAGCCCCAGCATTTT.

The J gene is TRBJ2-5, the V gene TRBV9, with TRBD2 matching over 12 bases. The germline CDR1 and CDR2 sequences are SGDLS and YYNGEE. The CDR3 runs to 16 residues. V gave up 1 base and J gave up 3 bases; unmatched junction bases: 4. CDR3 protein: CASSVSPSGGEETQYF. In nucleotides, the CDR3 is TGTGCCAGCAGCGTAAGCCCTAGCGGGGGGGAAGAGACCCAGTACTTC.

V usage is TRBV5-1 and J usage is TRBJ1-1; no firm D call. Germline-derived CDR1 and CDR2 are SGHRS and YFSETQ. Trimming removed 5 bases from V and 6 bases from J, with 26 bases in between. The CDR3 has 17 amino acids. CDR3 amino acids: CASSNAVGVRGFAEAFF. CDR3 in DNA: TGCGCCAGCAGTAATGCGGTCGGAGTCCGGGGTTTCGCTGAAGCTTTCTTT.

CDR3 nucleotides: TGTGCCAGCAGCTACGGGACAGGGGGCTACGAGCAGTACTTC. Its protein is CASSYGTGGYEQYF. This rearrangement joins TRBV11-2 to TRBJ2-7; 11 positions agree with TRBD1. V was pared by 4 bases and J by 3 bases, with 2 bases of the junction left unmatched. Germline CDR1 reads SGHAT; CDR2 reads FQNNGV. The CDR3 sequence is 14 residues long.

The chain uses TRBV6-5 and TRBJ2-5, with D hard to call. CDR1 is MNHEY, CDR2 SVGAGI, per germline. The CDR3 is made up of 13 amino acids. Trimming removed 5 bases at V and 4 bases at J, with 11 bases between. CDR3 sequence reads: CASSPFSPETQYF. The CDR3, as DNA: TGTGCCAGCAGTCCCTTTTCACCAGAGACCCAGTACTTC.